This T cell receptor (beta chain) emerged from a study of CD8 T cells in Susac syndrome. V lost 0 bases to trimming and J lost 1 base, with 11 bases between them. CDR3 length equals 15 residues. Germline V gives CDR1 DFQATT, CDR2 SNEGSKA (reference sequence). RNA was extracted with the RNeasy kit, and a quantity of 0.5 to 1 ug was reverse transcribed using random hexamers. With immunoSEQ multiplex PCR, TCR beta CDR3 was amplified across 54 Vbeta and 13 Jbeta. MiXCR, run by TCRdb on the immunoSEQ multiplex PCR reads, gives a single entry per CDR3 protein. Found here are 250,000 to 350,000 distinct CDR3 sequences, roughly 94% of them singletons; the top ten hold approximately 0.065%. As concerns this clonotype: Its antigen is currently unknown.

CD8+ and CD4+ blood T cells underwent TCR beta sequencing. Study-level findings and limits: Only a relatively small number of individuals were included in the TCR sequencing and HLA analysis.

Material: CD4+ T cells from PBMCs. The sequence was obtained from a human donor with multiple sclerosis. V usage is TRBV20-1 and J usage is TRBJ2-3; perhaps TRBD1 as D (6 bases). The CDR3 sequence: CSARDQGSRTDTQYF. The DNA of the CDR3 is TGCAGTGCTAGAGACCAGGGGAGCCGCACAGATACGCAGTATTTT.